Here is one T cell receptor beta chain with its context. This clone was observed a single time. Its antigen remains unidentified. Per-base quality was not reported, and no clone a single base away is much larger than it. TCR CDR3 regions were amplified from genomic DNA by multiplex PCR using the deep immunoSEQ assay. Genomic DNA extracted from each cell subset was distributed evenly over all wells of several immunoSEQ 96-well plates, and each plate served as one replicate. For sorted subsets, each replicate PCR was loaded with 200 to 250 ng genomic DNA, equivalent to 25,000 to 35,000 T cell genomes. Purified libraries were quantified with a Qubit 3.0 fluorometer, sized on a Bioanalyzer 2100, and re-quantified with the KAPA Library Quantification kit. Each immunoSEQ 96-well plate was sequenced on its own single-read 150-cycle Illumina NextSeq 550 flow cell. From the authors' description of their analysis: Because only junctional sequences without quality scores were contained in the immunoSEQ output, filtering matching that applied to full-length reads could not be performed. To assign V/J genes and CDR3, sequences were annotated against IMGT germline references using PyIR, a Python wrapper for IgBLAST v1.9. Reads were removed for weak V/J assignments (E-value above 1e-6), missing CDR3, stop codons, out-of-frame junctions, or ambiguous translated residues. A V3J clonotype was defined by an identical inferred V gene, J gene, and CDR3 amino acid sequence. To compute the percentage overlap between repertoires, the number of shared unique clonotypes was divided by the size of the smaller repertoire. Three approaches were used to assess repertoire richness: RTK rarefaction, the Chao1 estimator, and Recon v2.1 estimates of unobserved clonotypes. OLGA was used to compute generation probabilities for all TCRbeta clonotypes that the gDNA method yielded from a handful of donors. TCRdb stores this immuneACCESS table with in-frame sequences only. Part of the clones is absent; in the studies checked, under half of the shortfall reflects unresolved V genes, and no reason is known for the rest. That table supplies the V and J calls and clone size; D and trimming were determined from the DNA. This sample has roughly 2,500,000 clones in its table, and roughly 93% of those were observed once. The ten biggest clones cover about 0.39% of the sample.

These data come from a study of shared clonotypes between healthy human individuals (dated by TCRdb to about 2020). For the study in its entirety: Two women and a few men aged 18 to 49 years were included in the cohort. For each donor, CD4 naive and CD4 memory were each given three plates, CD8 naive was given two plates, and CD8 memory was given one plate. To estimate repertoire size and how much clonotypes are shared between individuals, the study performed deep sequencing of blood TCR repertoires from 4 to 6 healthy adults. To increase sequencing depth and limit assay-specific biases, different laboratories used diverse techniques to prepare libraries and sequence TCR repertoires. Per donor, leukapheresis produced somewhere between about 0.94 and 10 billion PBMCs. Findings and caveats that apply to the study as a whole: Naive subsets generally had larger estimated clonotype richness than memory subsets did. Pairwise subsampling led to the expectation that sequencing depth would affect the degree of clonotype sharing among donors. Compared with non-shared clonotypes, clonotypes shared by all four sorted-subset donors had higher generation probabilities. Even with the large sequencing depth, rarefaction of the sorted-subset datasets indicated that sequencing was incomplete. Sampling was limited to blood, and TCR repertoires in tissue likely differ from TCR repertoires in blood. When a handful of donors were compared, the shared fraction of clonotypes was 5% to 6.5% for naive CD4, about 4% for naive CD8, 2% to 2.5% for memory CD4, and 0.35% to 0.4% for memory CD8. Because the study included a small number of donors, the genetic and exposure-history diversity represented was limited.

Donors were healthy HIV-negative adults with no recently reported acute infections or vaccinations. Every donor was a Caucasian adult residing in Nashville, Tennessee, USA. Magnetic negative selection was used to enrich CD4+ T cells, after which naive cells were positively selected on CD45RA and the negative fraction became the memory subset. After blood collection by leukapheresis, PBMCs were isolated using Ficoll-Histopaque density gradient centrifugation and then cryopreserved in the vapor phase of liquid nitrogen. Analytical flow cytometry was used to check the purity and quantity of every magnetically sorted T cell population. Genomic DNA was isolated from every sorted fraction and measured by UV absorbance on a Nanodrop 2000c. From cysteine to phenylalanine, the CDR3 is 13 amino acids long. This entry keeps only the CDR3 DNA: 39 bases, framed from base 1. V and J are truncated by 5 bases and 1 base respectively, leaving an intervening sequence of 9 bases. CDR1 and CDR2 were assigned from the germline V gene as SGHTA and FQGNSA.

This sequence uses TRBV7-2 and TRBJ2-7; the D region possibly corresponds to TRBD1 (6 bases align). This sequence was found in a young man in good health. Some clones in this sample may be carry-over from other donors' samples. The source material was naive CD4+ T cells from PBMCs. The cell subset or site label of this sample denotes: CD45RA+ positively selected. The CDR3 is CASSATGSYEQYF. The base sequence is TGTGCCAGCAGCGCGACAGGTTCCTACGAGCAGTACTTC.